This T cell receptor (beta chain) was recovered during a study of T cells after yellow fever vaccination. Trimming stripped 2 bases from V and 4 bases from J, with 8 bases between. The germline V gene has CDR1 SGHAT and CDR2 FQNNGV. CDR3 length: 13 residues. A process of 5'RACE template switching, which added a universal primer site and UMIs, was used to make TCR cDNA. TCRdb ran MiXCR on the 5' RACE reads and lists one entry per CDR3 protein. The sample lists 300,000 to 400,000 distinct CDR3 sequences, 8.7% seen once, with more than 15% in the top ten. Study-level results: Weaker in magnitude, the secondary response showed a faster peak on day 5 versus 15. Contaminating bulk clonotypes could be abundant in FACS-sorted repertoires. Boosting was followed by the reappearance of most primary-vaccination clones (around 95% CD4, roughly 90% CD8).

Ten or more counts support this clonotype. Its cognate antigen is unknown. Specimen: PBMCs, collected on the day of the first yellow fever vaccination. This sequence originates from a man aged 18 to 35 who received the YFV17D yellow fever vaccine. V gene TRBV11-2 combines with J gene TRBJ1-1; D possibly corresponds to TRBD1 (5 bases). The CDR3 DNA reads TGTGCCAGCAGCTTACGGGGGGGCACTGAAGCTTTCTTT. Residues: CASSLRGGTEAFF.